This T cell receptor (beta chain) is drawn from a study of CD8 T cells in Susac syndrome. The trim removed 10 bases at V and 9 bases at J, leaving 18 bases unmatched. Germline V gene lookup returns CDR1 MDHEN and CDR2 SYDVKM. This CDR3 is 14 amino acids long. Reverse transcription of about 0.45 to 1 ug RNA was performed with random hexamers. Amplification of TCR beta CDR3 spanned 54 Vbeta and 13 Jbeta via immunoSEQ multiplex PCR. TCRdb reanalysed the immunoSEQ multiplex PCR reads using MiXCR and keeps one entry per CDR3 protein. The sample lists 150,000 to 200,000 distinct CDR3 sequences; approximately 93% were seen once. Negative isolation yielded the CD8+ and CD4+ T cells, while FACS enriched the TEMRA cells.

Sequencing was done on a sample of CD4+ T cells from PBMCs. This receptor was identified in a human donor with multiple sclerosis. J is TRBJ2-7 and V is TRBV28; the match to TRBD2 covers 7 bases. CDR3 amino acids: CATREASGVQGQYF. Written as DNA, the CDR3 is TGTGCCACCAGGGAGGCTAGCGGTGTTCAGGGGCAGTACTTC. Supplemented by reference TRBV28 and TRBJ2-7, the full variable domain reads DVKVTQSSRYLVKRTGEKVFLECVQDMDHENMFWYRQDPGLGLRLIYFSYDVKMKEKGDIPEGYSVSREKKERFSLILESASTNQTSMYLCATREASGVQGQYFGPGTRLTVT.